This T cell receptor beta chain was identified during a study of blood T cell repertoires in COVID-19 (dated by TCRdb to 2018 to 2021). Background for the entire study: Collaborator samples came from the United States, Italy and Spain and covered acute and convalescent phases of COVID-19. Where HLA class I and class II types were available, the types were taken from metadata supplied by the sample provider, not from assay-based typing. The repertoires were released in a freely available public database intended as a resource for research on the immune response to SARS-CoV-2. The samples were drawn from two sources: the first 160 participants of the ongoing ImmuneRACE study, and 950 to 1,500 subjects contributed by 6 global collaborators. Sample metadata almost always included a de-identified subject ID, COVID-19 status, age in years and sex. Deeply sampled blood TCRbeta repertoires from subjects exposed to, actively infected with, or recovered from COVID-19 were included in the dataset. The material from the prospective study consisted of cDNA or gDNA derived from T cells, B-cell-depleted T cells, or PBMCs.

What the study reported, not specific to this receptor: How much clinical and demographic metadata was included differed by source and by participant, and the metadata was provided uncurated.

Collaborating institutions collected whole blood in K2EDTA tubes following their own protocols. For TCRbeta analysis, collaborator samples were shipped as frozen whole blood, as isolated PBMCs, or as DNA extracted from either sample type. Worth noting for this clone: The clone's antigen remains unknown. Base quality data are lacking; no much larger clone is found one base away.

TCRbeta CDR3 regions were amplified from genomic DNA by means of the immunoSEQ Assay, a bias-controlled multiplex PCR. The authors processed their data as follows. Within the assay, amplification of reference gene primers was used to estimate how many nucleated cells each sample contained. To quantify the absolute abundance of each unique TCRbeta CDR3 rearrangement, sequence reads were collapsed and filtered. For each sample, productive Simpson clonality was calculated as the square root of Simpson's diversity index across productive rearrangements. The table comes from immuneACCESS by way of TCRdb, which keeps in-frame sequences with V and J called. Part of the clones is missing from these tables; in studies checked, under half for an unresolved V gene and the rest for unknown reasons. Clone size and the V and J calls come from that table; the DNA yielded D and trimming. Here the sample has roughly 36,000 clones; 75% to 90% occur a single time. More than 20% of the sample is taken by the ten largest.

The sample comprised peripheral blood. This receptor was obtained from a man aged 45-60 years with active or convalescent COVID-19.

The CDR3 sequence is CAWSYSNTEAFF. The sequence in DNA is TGTGCCTGGAGTTACTCGAACACTGAAGCTTTCTTT. Recombination linked TRBV30 to TRBJ1-1, with no confident D gene call. The CDR3 holds 12 amino acids from the cysteine to the phenylalanine. The DNA shown is the 36-base CDR3, in frame from base 1. Trimming takes 2 bases from V and 1 base from J, and the germline ends sit 5 bases apart. Per the germline V gene (reference sequence), GTSNPN is the CDR1 and SVGIG is the CDR2. This CDR3, with the reference TRBV30 and TRBJ1-1 proteins standing in past its ends, gives the full variable domain SQTIHQWPATLVQPVGSPLSLECTVEGTSNPNLYWYRQAAGRGLQLLFYSVGIGQISSEVPQNLSASRPQDRQFILSSKKLLLSDSGFYLCAWSYSNTEAFFGQGTRLTVV.